This T cell receptor beta chain was obtained from a study of siplizumab effects on memory and regulatory T cells. Study-level findings and limits: Unstimulated subsets contained matches for only a minor fraction of alloreactive clones.

About this clone: No antigen is known for it.

The germline V gene encodes CDR1 MDHEN and CDR2 SYDVKM. CDR3 length equals 14 residues. V was shortened by 3 bases and J by 0 bases, with 8 bases between the two germline ends. Sequencing was performed with immunoSEQ multiplex PCR; in TCRdb, only in-frame clones are kept and a portion is missing. The sample holds approximately 97,000 clones, roughly 92% seen once. The source of this sequence is a human donor in good health. The chain recombines TRBV28 with TRBJ1-1; no reliable D call. The specimen sequenced was CD4+ T cells sorted from blood. This chain's CDR3 is CASSLGNLNTEAFF. DNA for the CDR3: TGTGCCAGCAGTTTGGGGAACCTGAACACTGAAGCTTTCTTT.